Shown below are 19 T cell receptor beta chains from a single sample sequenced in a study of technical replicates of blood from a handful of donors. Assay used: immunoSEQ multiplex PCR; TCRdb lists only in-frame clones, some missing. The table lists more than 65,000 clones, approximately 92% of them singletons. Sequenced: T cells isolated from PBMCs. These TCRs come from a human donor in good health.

CDR3 residues: CASSLDTAGGWETQYF. The CDR3 nucleotides read TGTGCCAGCAGCTTGGATACAGCGGGAGGGTGGGAGACCCAGTACTTC. This sequence joins TRBV5-4 and TRBJ2-5, with TRBD2 matching over 10 bases. The CDR3 is 16 residues long. The V gene end was trimmed by 0 bases and the J gene end by 5 bases; junction bases not matched to a gene: 7. Per germline, CDR1 SGHNT and CDR2 YYREEE (reference sequence).

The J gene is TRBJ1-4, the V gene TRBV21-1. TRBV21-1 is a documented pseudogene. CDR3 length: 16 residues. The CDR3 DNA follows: TGTGCCAGCAGCAAAGTTACTTGGGACTATAATGAAAAACTGTTTTTT. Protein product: CASSKVTWDYNEKLFF.

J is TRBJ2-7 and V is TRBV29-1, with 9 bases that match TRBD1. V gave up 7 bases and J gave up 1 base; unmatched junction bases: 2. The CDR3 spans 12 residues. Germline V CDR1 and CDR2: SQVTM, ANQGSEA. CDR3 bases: TGCAGCGCCGGGACAGGGTCCTACGAGCAGTACTTC. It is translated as CSAGTGSYEQYF.

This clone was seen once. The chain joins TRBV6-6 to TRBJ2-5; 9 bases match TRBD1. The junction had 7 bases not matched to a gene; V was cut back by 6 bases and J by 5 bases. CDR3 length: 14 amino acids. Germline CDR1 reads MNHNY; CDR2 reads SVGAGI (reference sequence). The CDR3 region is CASRETGGGETQYF. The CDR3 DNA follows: TGTGCCAGCAGAGAAACAGGGGGCGGGGAGACCCAGTACTTC.

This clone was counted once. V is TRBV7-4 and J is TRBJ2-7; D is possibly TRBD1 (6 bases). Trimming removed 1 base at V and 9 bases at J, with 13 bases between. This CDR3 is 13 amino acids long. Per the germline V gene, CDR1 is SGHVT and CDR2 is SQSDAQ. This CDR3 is CASSLGTEPWQYF. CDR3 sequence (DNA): TGTGCCAGCAGCTTAGGGACAGAGCCGTGGCAGTACTTC.

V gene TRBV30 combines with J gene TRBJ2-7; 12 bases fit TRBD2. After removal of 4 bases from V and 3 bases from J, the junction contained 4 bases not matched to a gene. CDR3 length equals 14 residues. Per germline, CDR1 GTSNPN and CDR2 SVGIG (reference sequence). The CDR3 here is CAWNPGLAGYEQYF. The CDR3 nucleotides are TGTGCCTGGAACCCGGGACTAGCGGGCTACGAGCAGTACTTC.

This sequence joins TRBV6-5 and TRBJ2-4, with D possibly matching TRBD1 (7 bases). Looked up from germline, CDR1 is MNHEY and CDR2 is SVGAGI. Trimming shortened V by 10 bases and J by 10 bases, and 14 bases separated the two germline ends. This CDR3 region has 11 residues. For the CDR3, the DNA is TGTGCCACCCTGACAGGGAGGATTCAGTACTTC. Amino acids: CATLTGRIQYF.

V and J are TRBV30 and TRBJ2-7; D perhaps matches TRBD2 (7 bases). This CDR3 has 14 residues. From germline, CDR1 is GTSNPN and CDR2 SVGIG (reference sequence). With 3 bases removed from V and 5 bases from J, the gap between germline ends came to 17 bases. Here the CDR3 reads CAWRGRGGADEQYF. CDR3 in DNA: TGTGCCTGGAGAGGGCGCGGGGGCGCCGACGAGCAGTACTTC.

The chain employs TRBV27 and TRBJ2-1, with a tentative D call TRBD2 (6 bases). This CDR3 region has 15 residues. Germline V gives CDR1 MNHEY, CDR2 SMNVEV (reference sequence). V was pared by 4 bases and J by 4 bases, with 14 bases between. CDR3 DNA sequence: TGTGCCAGCAGTTCCGAACCGGGACTTTACAATGAGCAGTTCTTC. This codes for CASSSEPGLYNEQFF.

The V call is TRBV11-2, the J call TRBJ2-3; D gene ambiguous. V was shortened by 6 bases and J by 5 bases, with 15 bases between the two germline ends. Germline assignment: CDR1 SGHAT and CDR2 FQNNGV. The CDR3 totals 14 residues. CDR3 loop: CASSSFLGVDTQYF. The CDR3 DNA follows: TGTGCCAGCAGTAGTTTTCTAGGCGTAGATACGCAGTATTTT. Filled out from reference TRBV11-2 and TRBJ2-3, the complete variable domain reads EAGVAQSPRYKIIEKRQSVAFWCNPISGHATLYWYQQILGQGPKLLIQFQNNGVVDDSQLPKDRFSAERLKGVDSTLKIQPAKLEDSAVYLCASSSFLGVDTQYFGPGTRLTVL.

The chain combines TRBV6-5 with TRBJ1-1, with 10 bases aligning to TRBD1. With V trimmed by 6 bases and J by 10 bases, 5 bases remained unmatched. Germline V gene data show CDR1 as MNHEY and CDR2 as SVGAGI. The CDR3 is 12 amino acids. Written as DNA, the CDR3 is TGTGCCAGCAGCGCCAGGACAGGGGGAGCTTTCTTT. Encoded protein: CASSARTGGAFF.

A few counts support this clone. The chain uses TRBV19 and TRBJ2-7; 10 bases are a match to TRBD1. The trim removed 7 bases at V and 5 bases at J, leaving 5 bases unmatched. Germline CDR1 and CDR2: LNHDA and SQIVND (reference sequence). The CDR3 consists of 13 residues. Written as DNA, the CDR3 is TGTGCCAGTACGGGACAGGGGAAACACGAGCAGTACTTC. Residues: CASTGQGKHEQYF.

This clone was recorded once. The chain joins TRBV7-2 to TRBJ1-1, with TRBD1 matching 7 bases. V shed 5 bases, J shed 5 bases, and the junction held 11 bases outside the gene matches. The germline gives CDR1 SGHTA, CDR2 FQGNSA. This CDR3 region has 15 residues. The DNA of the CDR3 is TGTGCCAGCAGCGCGACAGGGACGGTAGGGACTGAAGCTTTCTTT. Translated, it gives CASSATGTVGTEAFF.

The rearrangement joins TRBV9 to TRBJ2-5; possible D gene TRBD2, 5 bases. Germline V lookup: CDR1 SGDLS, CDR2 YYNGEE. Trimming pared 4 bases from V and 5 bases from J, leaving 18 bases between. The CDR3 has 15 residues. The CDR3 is CASSPRGQEWETQYF. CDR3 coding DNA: TGTGCCAGCAGCCCTAGAGGGCAGGAATGGGAGACCCAGTACTTC. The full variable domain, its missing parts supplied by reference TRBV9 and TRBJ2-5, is DSGVTQTPKHLITATGQRVTLRCSPRSGDLSVYWYQQSLDQGLQFLIQYYNGEERAKGNILERFSAQQFPDLHSELNLSSLELGDSALYFCASSPRGQEWETQYFGPGTRLLVL.

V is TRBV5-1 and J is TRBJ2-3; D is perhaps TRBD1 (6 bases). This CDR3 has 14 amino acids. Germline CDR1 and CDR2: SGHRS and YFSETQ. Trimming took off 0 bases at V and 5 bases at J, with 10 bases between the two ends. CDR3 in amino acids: CASSLDRVQDTQYF. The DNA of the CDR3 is TGCGCCAGCAGCTTGGACAGGGTACAAGATACGCAGTATTTT. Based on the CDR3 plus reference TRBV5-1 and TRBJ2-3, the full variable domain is KAGVTQTPRYLIKTRGQQVTLSCSPISGHRSVSWYQQTPGQGLQFLFEYFSETQRNKGNFPGRFSGRQFSNSRSEMNVSTLELGDSALYLCASSLDRVQDTQYFGPGTRLTVL.

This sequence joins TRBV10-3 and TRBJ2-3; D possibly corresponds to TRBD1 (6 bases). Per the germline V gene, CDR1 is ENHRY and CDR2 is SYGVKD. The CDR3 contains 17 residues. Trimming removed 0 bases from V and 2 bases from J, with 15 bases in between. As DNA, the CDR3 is TGTGCCATCAGTGAGTCAATAGGGCAGGGGATCACAGATACGCAGTATTTT. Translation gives CAISESIGQGITDTQYF.

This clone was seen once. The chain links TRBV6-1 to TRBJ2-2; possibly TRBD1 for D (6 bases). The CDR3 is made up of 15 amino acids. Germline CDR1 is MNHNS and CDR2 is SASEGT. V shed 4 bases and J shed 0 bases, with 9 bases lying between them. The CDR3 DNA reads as TGTGCCAGCAGTGGACAGGTTACGAACACCGGGGAGCTGTTTTTT. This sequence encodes CASSGQVTNTGELFF.

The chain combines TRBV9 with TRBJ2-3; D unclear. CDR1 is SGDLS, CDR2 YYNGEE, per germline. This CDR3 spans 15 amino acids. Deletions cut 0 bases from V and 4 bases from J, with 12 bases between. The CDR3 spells CASSVVVGPADTQYF. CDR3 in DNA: TGTGCCAGCAGCGTAGTGGTGGGCCCAGCAGATACGCAGTATTTT.

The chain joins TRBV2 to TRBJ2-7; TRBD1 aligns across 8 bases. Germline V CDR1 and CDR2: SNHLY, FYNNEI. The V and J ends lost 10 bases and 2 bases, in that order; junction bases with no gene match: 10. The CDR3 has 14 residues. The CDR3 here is CATGKKGQAYEQYF. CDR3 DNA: TGTGCCACTGGAAAAAAGGGACAGGCCTACGAGCAGTACTTC.